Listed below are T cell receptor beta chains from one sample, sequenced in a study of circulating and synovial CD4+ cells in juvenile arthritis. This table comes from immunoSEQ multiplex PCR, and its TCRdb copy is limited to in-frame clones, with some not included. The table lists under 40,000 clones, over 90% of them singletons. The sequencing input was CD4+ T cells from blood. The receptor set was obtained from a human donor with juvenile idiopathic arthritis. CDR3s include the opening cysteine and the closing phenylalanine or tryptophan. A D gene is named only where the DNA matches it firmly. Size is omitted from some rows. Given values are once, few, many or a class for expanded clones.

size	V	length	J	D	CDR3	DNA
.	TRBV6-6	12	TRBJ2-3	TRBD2	CASSYSRREWYF	TGTGCCAGCAGTTACTCCAGGCGGGAGTGGTATTTT
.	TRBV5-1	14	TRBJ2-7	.	CASSLAPGVDEQYF	TGCGCCAGCAGCTTGGCTCCAGGGGTCGACGAGCAGTACTTC
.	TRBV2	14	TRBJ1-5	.	CASSDRVSNQPQHF	TGTGCCAGCAGTGACAGGGTAAGCAATCAGCCCCAGCATTTT
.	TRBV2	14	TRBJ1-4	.	CASSESQANEKLFF	TGTGCCAGCAGTGAAAGCCAGGCTAATGAAAAACTGTTTTTT
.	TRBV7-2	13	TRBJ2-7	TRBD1	CASSSTGGYEQYF	TGTGCCAGCAGCTCGACAGGGGGCTACGAGCAGTACTTC
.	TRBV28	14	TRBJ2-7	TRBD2	CASSKRLAGYEQYF	TGTGCCAGCAGTAAACGACTAGCGGGCTACGAGCAGTACTTC
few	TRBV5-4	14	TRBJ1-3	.	CASSPDSSGNTIYF	TGTGCCAGCAGCCCGGACAGCTCTGGAAACACCATATATTTT
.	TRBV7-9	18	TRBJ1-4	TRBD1	CASSPHRDRGSSYEKLFF	TGTGCCAGCAGCCCCCACCGGGACAGGGGTTCCTCCTATGAAAAACTGTTTTTT
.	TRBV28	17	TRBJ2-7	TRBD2	CASSTGTSGGKTYEQYF	TGTGCCAGCAGCACCGGGACTAGCGGGGGTAAAACTTACGAGCAGTACTTC
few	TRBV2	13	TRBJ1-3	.	CASSEIGGSTIYF	TGTGCCAGCAGTGAAATCGGGGGGAGCACCATATATTTT
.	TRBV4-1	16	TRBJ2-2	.	CASSQPRGGGTGELFF	TGCGCCAGCAGCCAACCCCGGGGAGGTGGCACCGGGGAGCTGTTTTTT
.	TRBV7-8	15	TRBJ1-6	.	CASSEVGGMGSPLHF	TGTGCCAGCAGCGAGGTGGGGGGAATGGGTTCACCCCTCCACTTT
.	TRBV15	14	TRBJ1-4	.	CATSREGGDEKLFF	TGTGCCACCAGCAGAGAAGGGGGAGACGAAAAACTGTTTTTT
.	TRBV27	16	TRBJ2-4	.	CASSLTGRQGGNIQYF	TGTGCCAGCAGTTTAACGGGGCGACAGGGAGGAAACATTCAGTACTTC
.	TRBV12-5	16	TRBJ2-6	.	CASGLVSGTGANVLTF	TGTGCTAGTGGTTTGGTATCAGGGACTGGGGCCAACGTCCTGACTTTC
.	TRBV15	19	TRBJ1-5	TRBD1	CATSVRRITGTGAGQPQHF	TGTGCCACCAGCGTCCGAAGAATTACCGGGACAGGGGCTGGTCAGCCCCAGCATTTT
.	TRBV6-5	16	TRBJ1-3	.	CASSYSREPTGNTIYF	TGTGCCAGCAGTTACTCCAGGGAACCAACCGGAAACACCATATATTTT
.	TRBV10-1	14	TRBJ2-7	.	CASSDSDRPYEQYF	TGCGCCAGCAGTGACTCTGACAGACCCTACGAGCAGTACTTC
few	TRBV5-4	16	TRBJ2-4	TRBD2	CASTAALAGGKNIQYF	TGTGCCAGCACGGCAGCTCTAGCGGGTGGCAAAAACATTCAGTACTTC
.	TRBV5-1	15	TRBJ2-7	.	CASSLEGRSSGEQYF	TGCGCCAGCAGCTTGGAGGGTCGTTCATCGGGGGAGCAGTACTTC
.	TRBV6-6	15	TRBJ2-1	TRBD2	CASRDGGSSYNEQFF	TGTGCCAGCAGGGACGGGGGGAGCTCCTACAATGAGCAGTTCTTC
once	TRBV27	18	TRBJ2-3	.	CASSPNIQWRGSQDTQYF	TGTGCCAGCAGTCCGAACATTCAATGGCGGGGAAGCCAAGATACGCAGTATTTT
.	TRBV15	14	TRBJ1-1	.	CATSRDAGGAEAFF	TGTGCCACCAGCAGAGACGCTGGGGGCGCTGAAGCTTTCTTT
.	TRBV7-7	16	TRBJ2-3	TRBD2	CASSKNSGGSTDTQYF	TGTGCCAGCAGCAAAAATAGCGGGGGATCCACAGATACGCAGTATTTT
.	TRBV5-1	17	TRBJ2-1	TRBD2	CASSLPSPGGSHNEQFF	TGCGCCAGCAGCCTACCCTCTCCGGGAGGGAGCCACAATGAGCAGTTCTTC
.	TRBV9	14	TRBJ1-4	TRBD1	CASSPGQNNEKLFF	TGTGCCAGCAGCCCGGGACAGAATAATGAAAAACTGTTTTTT
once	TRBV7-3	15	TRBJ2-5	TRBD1	CASSVTGEGQETQYF	TGTGCCAGCAGCGTTACAGGGGAAGGGCAAGAGACCCAGTACTTC
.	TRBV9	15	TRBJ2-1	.	CASSARGGDHNEQFF	TGTGCCAGCAGCGCCCGAGGCGGCGATCACAATGAGCAGTTCTTC
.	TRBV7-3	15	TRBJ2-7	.	CASRPWRGPPYEQYF	TGTGCCAGCAGGCCGTGGAGGGGGCCCCCCTACGAGCAGTACTTC
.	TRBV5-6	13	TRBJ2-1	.	CASSLVSGTEQFF	TGTGCCAGCAGCTTGGTGTCGGGAACCGAGCAGTTCTTC
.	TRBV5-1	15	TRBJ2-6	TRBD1	CASSLTTGATNVLTF	TGCGCCAGCAGCTTAACGACAGGGGCTACCAACGTCCTGACTTTC
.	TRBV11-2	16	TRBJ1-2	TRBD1	CASSPQQTGEVYGYTF	TGTGCCAGCAGCCCACAACAGACAGGGGAGGTCTATGGCTACACCTTC
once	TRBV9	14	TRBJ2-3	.	CASSLLPSTDTQYF	TGTGCCAGCAGCCTACTTCCAAGCACAGATACGCAGTATTTT
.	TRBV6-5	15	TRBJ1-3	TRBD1	CASSNDRGPGNTIYF	TGTGCCAGCAGCAACGACAGGGGGCCCGGAAACACCATATATTTT